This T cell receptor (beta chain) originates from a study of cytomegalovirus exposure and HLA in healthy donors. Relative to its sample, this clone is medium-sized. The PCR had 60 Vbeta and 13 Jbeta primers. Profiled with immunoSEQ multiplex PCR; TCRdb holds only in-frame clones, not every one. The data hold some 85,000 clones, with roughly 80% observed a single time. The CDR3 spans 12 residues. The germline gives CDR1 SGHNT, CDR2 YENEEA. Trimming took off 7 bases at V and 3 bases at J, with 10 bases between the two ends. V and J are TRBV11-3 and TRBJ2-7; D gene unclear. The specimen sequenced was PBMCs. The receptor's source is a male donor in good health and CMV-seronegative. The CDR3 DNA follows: TGTGCCAGCATCCGTCCGTGCTACGAGCAGTACTTC. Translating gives CASIRPCYEQYF.